Shown below are 28 T cell receptor beta chains from a single sample sequenced in a study of T cell changes during pregnancy in multiple sclerosis. Using immunoSEQ multiplex PCR, the repertoire was profiled, and TCRdb retains in-frame clones only, with some absent. Among around 44,000 clones listed, approximately 92% were seen once. The sample consisted of peripheral blood. The receptors were gathered from a female donor with multiple sclerosis, enrolled in a pregnancy study.

The genes are TRBV28 and TRBJ2-7; TRBD1 is a possible D gene (6 bases). The CDR3 contains 13 residues. Per the germline V gene, CDR1 is MDHEN and CDR2 is SYDVKM. V lost 5 bases and J 5 bases, leaving 13 bases between the germline ends. The CDR3 nucleotides read TGTGCCAGCAGTACGACAGGTAACCACGAGCAGTACTTC. Translated: CASSTTGNHEQYF.

The chain couples TRBV11-2 to TRBJ1-5, with D tentatively TRBD1 (5 bases). Trimming cost V 5 bases and J 4 bases, with 12 bases left between them. In germline, CDR1 is SGHAT, CDR2 FQNNGV. The CDR3 is made up of 14 amino acids. CDR3 loop: CASSSQGSNQPQHF. The CDR3 coding sequence is TGTGCCAGCAGCAGTCAGGGTTCGAATCAGCCCCAGCATTTT.

The rearrangement joins TRBV10-3 to TRBJ2-2; D is ambiguous. Trimming removed 0 bases from V and 7 bases from J, with 15 bases in between. The CDR3 length is 16 residues. The germline V gene encodes CDR1 ENHRY and CDR2 SYGVKD. In DNA form, the CDR3 reads TGTGCCATCAGTGAGTCCTCTCCCAACGACGGCGGGGAGCTGTTTTTT. This codes for CAISESSPNDGGELFF.

The CDR3 bases are TGTGCCATCAGTGAGTGGGGACCGAGTCGGGATGGCTACACCTTC. Translated: CAISEWGPSRDGYTF. The chain links TRBV10-3 to TRBJ1-2; D may be TRBD1 (5 bases). V was cut by 1 base and J by 6 bases, with 15 bases left in between. There are 15 residues in the CDR3. The germline V gene has CDR1 ENHRY and CDR2 SYGVKD.

The V and J genes are TRBV7-6 and TRBJ1-5, with a tentative D call TRBD1 (6 bases). Deletions cut 1 base from V and 0 bases from J, with 19 bases between. Looked up from germline, CDR1 is SGHVS and CDR2 is FNYEAQ. The length of the CDR3 is 19 residues. CDR3 DNA: TGTGCCAGCAGCTTAGAACAGCCGGACAGCTATTATAGCAATCAGCCCCAGCATTTT. Protein: CASSLEQPDSYYSNQPQHF.

CDR3 nucleotide sequence: TGTGCCAGCAGTCCCTATCCGACAGGGTTAGCAGAGACCCAGTACTTC. This gives the protein CASSPYPTGLAETQYF. This rearrangement joins TRBV25-1 to TRBJ2-5; 7 bases match TRBD1. Germline V gene sequence: CDR1 MGHDK, CDR2 SYGVNS. The V and J ends lost 5 bases and 4 bases, in that order; junction bases with no gene match: 13. The CDR3 is 16 residues long.

The chain employs TRBV7-2 and TRBJ1-3, with 8 bases aligning to TRBD1. The CDR3 has 16 amino acids. Germline V CDR1 and CDR2: SGHTA, FQGNSA. The ends lost 5 bases at V and 0 bases at J; junction bases unmatched: 6. The CDR3 loop reads CASSPDRANSGNTIYF. The CDR3 DNA follows: TGTGCCAGCAGCCCGGACAGGGCAAACTCTGGAAACACCATATATTTT.

This rearrangement joins TRBV5-1 to TRBJ1-5; a weak D match, TRBD1 (6 bases). Per the germline V gene, CDR1 is SGHRS and CDR2 is YFSETQ. The CDR3 is 15 amino acids. Between the trimmed V and J ends, which lost 5 bases and 2 bases, there was a span of 14 bases. This CDR3 is CASSFEGDRNQPQHF. The CDR3 DNA sequence: TGCGCCAGCAGTTTCGAGGGGGATCGCAATCAGCCCCAGCATTTT.

The rearrangement links TRBV6-5 to TRBJ2-7; D unclear. CDR1 is MNHEY and CDR2 is SVGAGI in the germline V gene. The CDR3 has 14 amino acids. V shed 6 bases and J shed 5 bases, with 17 bases lying between them. The CDR3 sequence: CASRLDRRPNEQYF. The CDR3 DNA reads TGTGCCAGCAGACTCGACCGGCGGCCAAACGAGCAGTACTTC.

The chain carries TRBV25-1 and TRBJ1-2, with a possible D match to TRBD1 (5 bases). The V end lost 1 base, the J end lost 4 bases, and 7 bases lay between the germline ends. CDR1 is MGHDK and CDR2 is SYGVNS in the germline V gene. The CDR3 covers 13 residues. CDR3 in DNA: TGTGCCAGCAGTGAATGGGGCAGCTATGGCTACACCTTC. The encoded protein is CASSEWGSYGYTF.

The gene calls are TRBV23-1 and TRBJ1-1, with D uncertain. Being an ORF, TRBV23-1 has a function that is uncertain. The CDR3 extends over 15 amino acids. The V and J ends lost 0 bases and 1 base respectively, with 9 bases between them. The CDR3: CASSQSWQKNTEAFF. As DNA, the CDR3 is TGCGCCAGCAGTCAATCGTGGCAGAAGAACACTGAAGCTTTCTTT.

The chain recombines TRBV5-6 with TRBJ2-7; the D is unclear. Germline V CDR1 and CDR2: SGHDT, YYEEEE. With 4 bases removed from V and 3 bases from J, the gap between germline ends came to 11 bases. The CDR3 contains 13 residues. The CDR3 DNA follows: TGTGCCAGCAGCCCGGTGGGGATCTACGAGCAGTACTTC. It specifies CASSPVGIYEQYF.

V and J are TRBV9 and TRBJ2-1; 8 bases fit TRBD2. J was trimmed by 11 bases and V by 0 bases; bases with no gene match: 10. Germline V gene sequence: CDR1 SGDLS, CDR2 YYNGEE. The CDR3 spans 15 residues. The chain's CDR3 is CASSVEGTSTTKQFF. Written as DNA, the CDR3 is TGTGCCAGCAGCGTAGAGGGGACTAGTACGACAAAGCAGTTCTTC.

V usage is TRBV25-1 and J usage is TRBJ2-5; D remains unclear. The germline gives CDR1 MGHDK, CDR2 SYGVNS. With 1 base removed from V and 0 bases from J, the gap between germline ends came to 9 bases. This CDR3 comprises 15 residues. The CDR3 here is CASSEWAQYQETQYF. CDR3 in DNA: TGTGCCAGCAGTGAATGGGCCCAGTACCAAGAGACCCAGTACTTC.

V gene TRBV15 combines with J gene TRBJ1-5, with TRBD1 identical over 7 bases. Per germline, CDR1 LNHNV and CDR2 YYDKDF (reference sequence). The V gene end was trimmed by 0 bases and the J gene end by 1 base; junction bases not matched to a gene: 6. The CDR3 consists of 17 residues. In DNA form, the CDR3 reads TGTGCCACCAGCAGAGATATCGACAGGGTCAGCAATCAGCCCCAGCATTTT. Its protein product is CATSRDIDRVSNQPQHF.

This clone was seen a single time. V usage is TRBV10-2 and J usage is TRBJ2-7; possibly TRBD2 for D (6 bases). The CDR3 extends over 14 amino acids. The germline CDR1 and CDR2 sequences are WSHSY and SAAADI. V gave up 6 bases and J gave up 5 bases, with 17 bases separating them. In nucleotides, the CDR3 is TGCGCCAGCAGCGAGACTAGGGTCGCGAACGAGCAGTACTTC. This encodes CASSETRVANEQYF.

The CDR3 region is CASSQVTAPSGNTIYF. In DNA form, the CDR3 reads TGCGCCAGCAGCCAAGTTACCGCTCCCTCTGGAAACACCATATATTTT. The chain couples TRBV4-1 to TRBJ1-3, with D uncertain. The CDR3 length is 16 residues. Germline values: CDR1 MGHRA, CDR2 YSYEKL. The ends were cut back, 1 base at V and 0 bases at J, with 10 bases in the middle.

This clone has only a few counts. V gene TRBV25-1 combines with J gene TRBJ1-2; possible D gene TRBD1, 5 bases. CDR1 MGHDK and CDR2 SYGVNS come from the germline V gene. The CDR3 spans 15 residues. The germline V and J ends were trimmed by 2 bases and 2 bases, with 12 bases remaining between them. The DNA of the CDR3 is TGTGCCAGCAGTGAACCTGGATCAGGGAACTATGGCTACACCTTC. It encodes CASSEPGSGNYGYTF.

This chain connects TRBV7-8 to TRBJ2-1; 7 bases line up with TRBD2. This CDR3 spans 15 amino acids. With 1 base clipped from V and 8 bases from J, the junction kept 8 bases outside the gene matches. Germline-derived CDR1 and CDR2 are SGHVS and FQNEAQ. CDR3 in DNA: TGTGCCAGCAGCTTAGAACTAGCGTTTTGGGATGAGCAGTTCTTC. Translating it yields CASSLELAFWDEQFF.

The rearrangement uses TRBV6-5 and TRBJ1-2; D is unclear. From germline, CDR1 is MNHEY and CDR2 SVGAGI. This CDR3 comprises 14 residues. Trimming took 6 bases from V and 4 from J, leaving 15 bases between them. The CDR3 DNA sequence: TGTGCCAGCAGGCCCGCAGGACTGATCTATGGCTACACCTTC. It is translated as CASRPAGLIYGYTF.

The chain combines TRBV7-8 with TRBJ1-5; the D is unclear. V shed 5 bases and J shed 0 bases, with 8 bases lying between them. This CDR3 comprises 14 residues. Germline CDR1 SGHVS, CDR2 FQNEAQ. CDR3 sequence reads: CASSPVYSNQPQHF. Here the CDR3 DNA reads TGTGCCAGCAGCCCGGTTTATAGCAATCAGCCCCAGCATTTT. Looking up the rest from reference TRBV7-8 and TRBJ1-5 gives the full variable domain: GAGVSQSPRYKVAKRGQDVALRCDPISGHVSLFWYQQALGQGPEFLTYFQNEAQLDKSGLPSDRFFAERPEGSVSTLKIQRTQQEDSAVYLCASSPVYSNQPQHFGDGTRLSIL.

The genes are TRBV5-1 and TRBJ1-2; D perhaps matches TRBD1 (5 bases). CDR1 and CDR2 (germline): SGHRS, YFSETQ. V lost 4 bases and J 8 bases, leaving 18 bases between the germline ends. CDR3 size: 14 residues. The CDR3 here is CASSPGTVEGGYTF. Written as DNA, the CDR3 is TGCGCCAGCAGCCCGGGGACGGTAGAAGGGGGCTACACCTTC.

This clone appeared a single time. The genes are TRBV4-3 and TRBJ2-1; D possibly corresponds to TRBD1 (6 bases). The ends were cut back, 3 bases at V and 6 bases at J, with 15 bases in the middle. The CDR3 loop spans 15 amino acids. Looked up from germline, CDR1 is LGHNA and CDR2 is YSLEER. This chain's CDR3 is CASSHTGTSGNEQFF. CDR3 bases: TGCGCCAGCAGCCACACCGGGACATCTGGCAATGAGCAGTTCTTC.

There are a few counts of this clone. This chain uses TRBV2 with TRBJ2-5; the D gene is possibly TRBD2 (6 bases). The germline V gene has CDR1 SNHLY and CDR2 FYNNEI. Trimming pared 8 bases from V and 5 bases from J, leaving 12 bases between. CDR3 size: 12 residues. The CDR3 loop reads CASGSGWETQYF. The CDR3 DNA is TGTGCCAGCGGGAGCGGGTGGGAGACCCAGTACTTC.

This CDR3 reads CASSLSVLAGGPLDEQFF. The CDR3 region has the DNA TGTGCCAGCAGTTTATCGGTTTTGGCGGGAGGGCCTTTGGATGAGCAGTTCTTC. V is TRBV27 and J is TRBJ2-1, with 9 positions matching TRBD2. This CDR3 has 18 amino acids. With V trimmed by 0 bases and J by 8 bases, 14 bases remained unmatched. Germline CDR1 reads MNHEY; CDR2 reads SMNVEV (reference sequence).

The chain has TRBV4-1 and TRBJ2-3, with 10 bases aligning to TRBD2. Germline lookup yields CDR1 MGHRA and CDR2 YSYEKL. Trimming at V came to 0 bases and at J to 6 bases, leaving 9 bases not matched to a gene. CDR3 length: 17 amino acids. This CDR3 is CASSQESGRAMGDTQYF. The DNA for the CDR3 is TGCGCCAGCAGCCAAGAAAGCGGGAGGGCCATGGGGGATACGCAGTATTTT.

The V call is TRBV19, the J call TRBJ2-7; D not resolved. CDR3 length: 14 amino acids. The germline gives CDR1 LNHDA, CDR2 SQIVND (reference sequence). Trimming took off 5 bases at V and 6 bases at J, with 17 bases between the two ends. Here the CDR3 reads CASSPLEGPIEQYF. The CDR3 bases are TGTGCCAGTAGTCCTCTTGAAGGACCGATCGAGCAGTACTTC.

This clone was seen a single time. The rearrangement joins TRBV27 to TRBJ2-7; D may be TRBD2 (5 bases). Germline lookup yields CDR1 MNHEY and CDR2 SMNVEV (reference sequence). V lost 6 bases to trimming and J lost 2 bases, with 11 bases between them. The CDR3 runs 13 residues. For the CDR3, the DNA is TGTGCCAGCAGCACTAGGCATACCTACGAGCAGTACTTC. It translates to CASSTRHTYEQYF.